Reported below is one TCR beta chain. The target antigen is unknown. These data belong to a study of OX40 agonist ivuxolimab in advanced cancers. General observations from the study: People who partly responded at 0.1-3.0 mg/kg had some of the least clonal expansion seen.

Patients with a history of autoimmune disease or on systemic immunosuppression were excluded. Sequencing was performed with immunoSEQ multiplex PCR; in TCRdb, only in-frame clones are kept and a portion is missing. The table has about 80,000 clones, more than 70% seen once. Trimming left V 3 bases short and J 6 bases short, with 7 bases between. Germline CDR1 and CDR2: SQVTM and ANQGSEA. The CDR3 is 11 residues long. The material sequenced was CD4+ or CD8+ T cells sorted from blood, taken in a trial of the OX40 agonist ivuxolimab. The chain has TRBV29-1 and TRBJ2-3; no clear D gene. The sequence derives from an adult with an advanced solid tumor such as melanoma, head and neck, liver or kidney cancer. The CDR3 nucleotides are TGCAGCGTTGATCTGGGCGATACGCAGTATTTT. It translates to CSVDLGDTQYF.